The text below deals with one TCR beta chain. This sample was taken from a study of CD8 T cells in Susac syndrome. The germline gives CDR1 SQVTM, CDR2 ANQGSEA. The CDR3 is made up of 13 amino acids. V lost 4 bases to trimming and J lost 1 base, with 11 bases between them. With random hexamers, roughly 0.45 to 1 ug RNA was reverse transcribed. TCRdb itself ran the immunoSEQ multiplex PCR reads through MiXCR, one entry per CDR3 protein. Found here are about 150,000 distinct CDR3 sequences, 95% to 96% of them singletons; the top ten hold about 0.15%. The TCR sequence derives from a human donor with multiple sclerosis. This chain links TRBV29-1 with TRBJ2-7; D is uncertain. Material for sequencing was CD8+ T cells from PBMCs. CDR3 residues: CSVAYGDSYEQYF. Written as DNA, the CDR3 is TGCAGCGTTGCCTACGGTGATTCCTACGAGCAGTACTTC.